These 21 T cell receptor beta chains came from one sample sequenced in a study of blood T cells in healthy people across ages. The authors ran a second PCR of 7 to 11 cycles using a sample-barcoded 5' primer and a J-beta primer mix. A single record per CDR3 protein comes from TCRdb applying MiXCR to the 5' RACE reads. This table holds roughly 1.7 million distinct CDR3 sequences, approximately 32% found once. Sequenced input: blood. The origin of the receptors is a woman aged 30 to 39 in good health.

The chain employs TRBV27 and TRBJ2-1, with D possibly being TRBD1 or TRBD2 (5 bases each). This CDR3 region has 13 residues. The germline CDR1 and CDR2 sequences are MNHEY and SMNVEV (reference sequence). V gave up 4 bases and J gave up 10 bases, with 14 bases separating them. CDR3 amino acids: CASSYGRGGEQFF. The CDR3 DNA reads TGTGCCAGCAGTTACGGCCGGGGCGGGGAGCAGTTCTTC.

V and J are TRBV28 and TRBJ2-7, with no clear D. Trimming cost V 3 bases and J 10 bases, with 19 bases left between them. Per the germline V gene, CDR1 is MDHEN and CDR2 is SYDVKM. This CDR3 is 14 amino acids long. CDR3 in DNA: TGTGCCAGCAGTTTTCCCCTGACTTCACCAACCCAGTACTTC. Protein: CASSFPLTSPTQYF.

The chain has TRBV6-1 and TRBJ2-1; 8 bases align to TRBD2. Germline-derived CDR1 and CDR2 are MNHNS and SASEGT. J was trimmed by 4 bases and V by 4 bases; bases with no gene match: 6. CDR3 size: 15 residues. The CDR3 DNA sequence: TGTGCCAGCAGTGTAATACTAGCGGTGTACAATGAGCAGTTCTTC. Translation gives CASSVILAVYNEQFF.

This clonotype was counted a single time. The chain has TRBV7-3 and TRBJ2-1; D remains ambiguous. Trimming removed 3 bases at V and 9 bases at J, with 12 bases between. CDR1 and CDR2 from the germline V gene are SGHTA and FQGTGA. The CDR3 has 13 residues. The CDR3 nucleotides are TGTGCCAGCAGCTTGGTGTTACGTAGTGAGCAGTTCTTC. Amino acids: CASSLVLRSEQFF.

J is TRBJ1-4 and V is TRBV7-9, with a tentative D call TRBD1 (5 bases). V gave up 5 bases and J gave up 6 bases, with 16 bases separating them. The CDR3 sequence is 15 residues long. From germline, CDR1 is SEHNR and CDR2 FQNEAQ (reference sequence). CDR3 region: CASSPREARDEKLFF. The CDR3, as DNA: TGTGCCAGCAGCCCACGCGAGGCCAGGGATGAAAAACTGTTTTTT.

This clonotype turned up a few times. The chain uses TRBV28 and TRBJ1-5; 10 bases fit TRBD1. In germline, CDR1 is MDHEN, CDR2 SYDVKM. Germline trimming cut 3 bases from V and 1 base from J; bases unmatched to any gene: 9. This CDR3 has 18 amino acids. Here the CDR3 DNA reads TGTGCCAGCAGTTTCGACCGGGACAGGGGTATGAGCAATCAGCCCCAGCATTTT. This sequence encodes CASSFDRDRGMSNQPQHF.

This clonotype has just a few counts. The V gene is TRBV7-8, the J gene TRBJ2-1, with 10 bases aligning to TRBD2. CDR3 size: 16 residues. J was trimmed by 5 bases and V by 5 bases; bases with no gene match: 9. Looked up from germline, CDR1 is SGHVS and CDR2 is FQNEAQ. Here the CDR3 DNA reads TGTGCCAGCAGCCGATATGTAGCGGGGGGCAACAATGAGCAGTTCTTC. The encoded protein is CASSRYVAGGNNEQFF. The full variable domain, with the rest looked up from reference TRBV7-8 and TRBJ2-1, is GAGVSQSPRYKVAKRGQDVALRCDPISGHVSLFWYQQALGQGPEFLTYFQNEAQLDKSGLPSDRFFAERPEGSVSTLKIQRTQQEDSAVYLCASSRYVAGGNNEQFFGPGTRLTVL.

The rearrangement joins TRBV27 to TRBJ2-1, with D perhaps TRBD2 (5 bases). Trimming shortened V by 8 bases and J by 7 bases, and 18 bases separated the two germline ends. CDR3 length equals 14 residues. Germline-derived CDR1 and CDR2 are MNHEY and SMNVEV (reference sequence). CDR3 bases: TGTGCCAGCGGCCCGGGAACCTTATGGAATGAGCAGTTCTTC. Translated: CASGPGTLWNEQFF.

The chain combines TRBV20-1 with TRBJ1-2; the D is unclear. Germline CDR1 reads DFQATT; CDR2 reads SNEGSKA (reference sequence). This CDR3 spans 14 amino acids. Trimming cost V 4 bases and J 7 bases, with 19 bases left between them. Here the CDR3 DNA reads TGCAGTGCTACCCTAGAGGCCAAAGGGTCTGGCTACACCTTC. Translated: CSATLEAKGSGYTF.

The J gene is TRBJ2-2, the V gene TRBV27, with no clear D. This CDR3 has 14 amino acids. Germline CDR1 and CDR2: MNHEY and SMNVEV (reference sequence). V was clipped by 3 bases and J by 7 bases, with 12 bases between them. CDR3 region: CASSLGRVHGELFF. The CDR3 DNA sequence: TGTGCCAGCAGTTTGGGAAGGGTACACGGGGAGCTGTTTTTT.

This CDR3 is CASSRGGTNNYGYTF. As DNA, the CDR3 is TGCGCCAGCAGCCGGGGAGGGACGAACAACTATGGCTACACCTTC. This chain links TRBV4-1 with TRBJ1-2, with a weak D call TRBD1 (5 bases). Germline V lookup: CDR1 MGHRA, CDR2 YSYEKL. The CDR3 sequence is 15 residues long. Trimming removed 4 bases from V and 2 bases from J, with 14 bases in between.

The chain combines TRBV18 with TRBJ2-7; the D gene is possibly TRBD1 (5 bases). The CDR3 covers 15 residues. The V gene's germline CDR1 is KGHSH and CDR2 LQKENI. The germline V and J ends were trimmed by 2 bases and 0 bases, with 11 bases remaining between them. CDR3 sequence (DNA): TGTGCCAGCTCACCAAACCAGGGCCTCTCCTACGAGCAGTACTTC. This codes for CASSPNQGLSYEQYF. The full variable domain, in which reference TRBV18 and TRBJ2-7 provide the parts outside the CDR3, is NAGVMQNPRHLVRRRGQEARLRCSPMKGHSHVYWYRQLPEEGLKFMVYLQKENIIDESGMPKERFSAEFPKEGPSILRIQQVVRGDSAAYFCASSPNQGLSYEQYFGPGTRLTVT.

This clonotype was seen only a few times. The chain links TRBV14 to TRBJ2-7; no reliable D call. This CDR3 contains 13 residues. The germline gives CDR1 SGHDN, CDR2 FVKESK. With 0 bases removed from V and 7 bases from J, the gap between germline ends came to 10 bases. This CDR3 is CASSQDKFREQYF. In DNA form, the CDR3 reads TGTGCCAGCAGCCAAGATAAATTCCGGGAGCAGTACTTC.

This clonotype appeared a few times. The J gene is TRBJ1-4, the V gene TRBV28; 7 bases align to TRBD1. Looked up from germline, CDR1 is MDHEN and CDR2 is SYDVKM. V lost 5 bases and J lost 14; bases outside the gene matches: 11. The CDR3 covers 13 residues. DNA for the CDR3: TGTGCCAGCAGTCTCCCGGGGACAGCGCTTCTGTTTTTT. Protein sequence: CASSLPGTALLFF. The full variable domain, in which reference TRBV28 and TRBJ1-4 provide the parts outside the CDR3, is DVKVTQSSRYLVKRTGEKVFLECVQDMDHENMFWYRQDPGLGLRLIYFSYDVKMKEKGDIPEGYSVSREKKERFSLILESASTNQTSMYLCASSLPGTALLFFGSGTQLSVL.

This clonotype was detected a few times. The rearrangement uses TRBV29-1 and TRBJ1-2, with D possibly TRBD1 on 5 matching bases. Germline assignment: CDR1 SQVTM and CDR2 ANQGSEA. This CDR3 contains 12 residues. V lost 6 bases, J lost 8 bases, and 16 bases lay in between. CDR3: CSVLQGPLGYTF. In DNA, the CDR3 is TGCAGCGTCCTTCAGGGTCCCCTAGGCTACACCTTC.

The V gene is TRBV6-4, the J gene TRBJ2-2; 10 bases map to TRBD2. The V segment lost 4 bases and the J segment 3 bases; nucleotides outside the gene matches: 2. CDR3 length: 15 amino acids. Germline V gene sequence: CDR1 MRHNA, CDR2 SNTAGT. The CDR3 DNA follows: TGTGCCAGCAGTGCAGCGGGGGGGCACACCGGGGAGCTGTTTTTT. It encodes CASSAAGGHTGELFF.

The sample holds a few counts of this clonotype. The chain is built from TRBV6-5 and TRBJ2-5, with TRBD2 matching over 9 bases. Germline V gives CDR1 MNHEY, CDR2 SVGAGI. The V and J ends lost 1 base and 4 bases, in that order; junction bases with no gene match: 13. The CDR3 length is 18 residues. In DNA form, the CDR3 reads TGTGCCAGCAGTTACTGGCCCGCCGGTGCGGGGGGGCGAGAGACCCAGTACTTC. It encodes CASSYWPAGAGGRETQYF.

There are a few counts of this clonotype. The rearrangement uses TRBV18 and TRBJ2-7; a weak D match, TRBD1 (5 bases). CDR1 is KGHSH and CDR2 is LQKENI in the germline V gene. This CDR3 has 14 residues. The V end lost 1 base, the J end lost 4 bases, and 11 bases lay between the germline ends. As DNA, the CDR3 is TGTGCCAGCTCACCACTCTACAGGTCTTACGAGCAGTACTTC. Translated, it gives CASSPLYRSYEQYF.

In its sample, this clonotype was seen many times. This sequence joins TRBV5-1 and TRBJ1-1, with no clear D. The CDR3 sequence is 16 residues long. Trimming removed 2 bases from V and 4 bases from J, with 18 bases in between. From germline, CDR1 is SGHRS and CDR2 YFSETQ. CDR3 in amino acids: CASSLVAQTRTTEAFF. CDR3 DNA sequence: TGCGCCAGCAGCTTAGTAGCGCAGACAAGGACCACTGAAGCTTTCTTT.

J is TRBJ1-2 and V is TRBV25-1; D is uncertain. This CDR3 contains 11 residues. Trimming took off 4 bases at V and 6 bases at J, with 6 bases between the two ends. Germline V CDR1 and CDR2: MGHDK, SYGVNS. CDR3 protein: CASSVGNGYTF. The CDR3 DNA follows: TGTGCCAGCAGTGTAGGAAATGGCTACACCTTC.

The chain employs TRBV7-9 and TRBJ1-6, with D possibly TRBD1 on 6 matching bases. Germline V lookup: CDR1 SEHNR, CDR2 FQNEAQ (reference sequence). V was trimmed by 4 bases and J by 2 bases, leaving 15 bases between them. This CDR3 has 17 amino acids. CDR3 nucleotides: TGTGCCAGCAGCTCCGGAAAGGGGGGGACCTATAATTCACCCCTCCACTTT. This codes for CASSSGKGGTYNSPLHF.